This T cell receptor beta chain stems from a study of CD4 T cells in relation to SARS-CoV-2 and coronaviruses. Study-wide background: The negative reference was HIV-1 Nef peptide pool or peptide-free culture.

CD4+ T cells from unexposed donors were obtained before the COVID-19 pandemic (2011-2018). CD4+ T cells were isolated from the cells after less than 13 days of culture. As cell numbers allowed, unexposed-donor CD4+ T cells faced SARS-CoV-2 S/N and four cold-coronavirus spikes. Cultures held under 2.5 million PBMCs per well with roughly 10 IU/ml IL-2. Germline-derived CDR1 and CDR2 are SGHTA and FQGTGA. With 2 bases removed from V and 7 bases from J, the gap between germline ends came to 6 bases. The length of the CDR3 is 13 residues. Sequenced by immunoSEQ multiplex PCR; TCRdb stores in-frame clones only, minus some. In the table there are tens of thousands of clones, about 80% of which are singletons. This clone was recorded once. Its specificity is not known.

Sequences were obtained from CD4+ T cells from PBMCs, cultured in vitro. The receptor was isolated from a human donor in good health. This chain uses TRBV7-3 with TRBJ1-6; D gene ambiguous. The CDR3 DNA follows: TGTGCCAGCAGCTTAGGCCCGAATTCACCCCTCCACTTT. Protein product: CASSLGPNSPLHF.